This TCR beta chain was observed in a study of T-cell reconstitution after alpha-beta-depleted transplantation in children. Germline-derived CDR1 and CDR2 are DFQATT and SNEGSKA (reference sequence). CDR3 length: 14 residues. V lost 6 bases and J lost 6, with 18 bases in between. A note on this clonotype: Being one base from a much bigger clone, this may be a read error.

Unique molecular identifiers were incorporated when the TCRbeta library was constructed. TCRdb re-derived calls from the PCR reads in MiXCR, one entry per CDR3 protein. Here the sample spans about 230,000 distinct CDR3 sequences, 9.7% being singletons. The sequence was collected from a human donor who donated a stem cell graft to a child with SCID. The chain is built from TRBV20-1 and TRBJ1-5; possible D gene TRBD1, 6 bases. Sequencing used PBMCs from the stem cell graft donor, obtained from the stem cell graft. CDR3 in amino acids: CSALADSRSQPQHF. The DNA of the CDR3 is TGCAGTGCGCTGGCGGACAGCCGCAGTCAGCCCCAGCATTTT.